This is a list of T cell receptor beta chains from one sample in a study of OX40 agonist ivuxolimab in advanced cancers. Using immunoSEQ multiplex PCR, the repertoire was profiled, and TCRdb retains in-frame clones only, with some absent. The sample comprises some 44,000 clones, approximately 80% of which are singletons, and 4.5% to 5.5% rests with the top ten. The sequenced sample was CD4+ or CD8+ T cells sorted from blood, obtained in a trial of the OX40 agonist ivuxolimab. The receptor set was obtained from an adult with an advanced solid tumor such as melanoma, head and neck, liver or kidney cancer. Each CDR3 is given with its conserved first and last residue. D genes are given only for firm matches. Clone size, where shown, is once, few, many, or a class for clones that have expanded.

TRBV4-1,few,NA,TRBJ1-3,TGCGCCAGCAGCCAAGATCAGGGAAACACCATATATTTT,CASSQDQGNTIYF
TRBV2,NA,NA,TRBJ1-2,TGTGCCAGGGGAAGGGGAAGAAACTATGGCTACACCTTC,CARGRGRNYGYTF
TRBV7-9,few,TRBD1,TRBJ1-5,TGTGCCAGCAGCACGACAGGGTCCAATCAGCCCCAGCATTTT,CASSTTGSNQPQHF
TRBV9,NA,NA,TRBJ1-4,TGTGCCAGCAGCGTAGGGGCGGATCGAAAACTGTTTTTT,CASSVGADRKLFF
TRBV6-4,NA,NA,TRBJ2-2,TGTGCCAGCAAGTGGTCGGAGAACACCGGGGAGCTGTTTTTT,CASKWSENTGELFF
TRBV28,NA,NA,TRBJ2-5,TGTGCCAGCAGCCGACTGGGGGAGACCCAGTACTTC,CASSRLGETQYF
TRBV11-2,once,TRBD1,TRBJ2-2,TGTGCCAGCAGCTTAGTGGGACAGGGCAGGATGAACACCGGGGAGCTGTTTTTT,CASSLVGQGRMNTGELFF
TRBV10-1,few,TRBD1,TRBJ2-3,TGCGCCAGCAGGGCAGGGGGCTCTGGAACAGATACGCAGTATTTT,CASRAGGSGTDTQYF
TRBV7-3,NA,TRBD1,TRBJ2-2,TGTGCCAGCAGCTTAGCAGGGGGCACCGGGGAGCTGTTTTTT,CASSLAGGTGELFF
TRBV18,NA,TRBD2,TRBJ2-1,TGTGCCAGCGGTGGGCTAGCGGGAGAGAATGAGCAGTTCTTC,CASGGLAGENEQFF
TRBV19,NA,TRBD1,TRBJ1-5,TGTGCCAGTATAGGGGGGACAGGGAGGGATCAGCCCCAGCATTTT,CASIGGTGRDQPQHF
TRBV11-2,medium-sized,NA,TRBJ1-1,TGTGCCAGCAGCACCGCGAACACTGAAGCTTTCTTT,CASSTANTEAFF
TRBV28,NA,NA,TRBJ1-2,TGTGCCAGCAGTTTATGGACACGTATATCGCGCTACACCTTC,CASSLWTRISRYTF
TRBV6-5,NA,TRBD1,TRBJ1-2,TGTGCCAGCAGTTCCGCGGACCGACAGGGCCATGGCCACACCTTC,CASSSADRQGHGHTF
TRBV2,NA,NA,TRBJ2-3,TGTGCCAGCAGCCGGAACGCCTATCCGGGGGATACGCAGTATTTT,CASSRNAYPGDTQYF
TRBV6-5,NA,NA,TRBJ1-1,TGTGCCAGCAGTTACGGCAGGGACACTGAAGCTTTCTTT,CASSYGRDTEAFF
TRBV28,NA,TRBD1,TRBJ1-2,TGTGCCAGCAGTTTATGGATGGGCTCCCCGGGACAGGGTAACTATGGCTACACCTTC,CASSLWMGSPGQGNYGYTF
TRBV7-3,NA,NA,TRBJ1-2,TGTGCCAGCAGCTGGGGAGGGTCGGACTATGGCTACACCTTC,CASSWGGSDYGYTF
TRBV10-1,NA,NA,TRBJ2-7,TGCGCCAGCAGTGAGTCCACCGGGGGGCAGTACTTC,CASSESTGGQYF
TRBV29-1,NA,TRBD2,TRBJ2-4,TGCAGCCCACCGGGGGGGTCCAGAGCCAAAAACATTCAGTACTTC,CSPPGGSRAKNIQYF
TRBV5-1,NA,TRBD1,TRBJ2-3,TGCGCCAGCAGCTTGACAGGGGTTCCCACAGATACGCAGTATTTT,CASSLTGVPTDTQYF
TRBV2,few,NA,TRBJ1-2,TGTGCCAGCAGACTCGACAGCTTCTATGGCTACACCTTC,CASRLDSFYGYTF
TRBV5-4,NA,NA,TRBJ1-2,TGTGCCAGCAGCCTATCTGAACAGGCGGCCTATGGCTACACCTTC,CASSLSEQAAYGYTF
TRBV5-7,NA,NA,TRBJ1-1,TGTGCCAGCAGCTTATTACCTAGCGGGGGGAGGACTGAAGCTTTCTTT,CASSLLPSGGRTEAFF
TRBV7-2,NA,NA,TRBJ2-3,TGTGCCAGCAGCCGAAAAGCAGATACGCAGTATTTT,CASSRKADTQYF
TRBV5-4,NA,TRBD2,TRBJ2-2,TGTGCCAGCCAGACTAGCGGGACCACCGGGGAGCTGTTTTTT,CASQTSGTTGELFF
TRBV19,NA,TRBD2,TRBJ2-1,TGTGCAACCCGGGGCCGCGGGAGCTACAATGAGCAGTTCTTC,CATRGRGSYNEQFF